Only a few counts were recorded for the clone carrying this T cell receptor beta chain. Its antigen is still unknown. The assay that was used to sequence DNA from cultured CD4+ T cells was the Oncomine TCR Beta short-read assay. TCRdb analysed the PCR reads with MiXCR anew, one entry per CDR3 protein. Seen here are 20,000 to 25,000 distinct CDR3 sequences, around 37% observed once, and the top ten hold approximately 9%. Trimming took 1 base from V and 4 from J, leaving 7 bases between them. Germline CDR1 is MNHNS and CDR2 is SASEGT. The CDR3 consists of 13 residues. Documented time point: late sampling 161 to 241 days after vaccination in three convalescent patients. Indicated treatment: approximately nine-day PBMC culture with coronavirus spike peptide pools or control peptides (ViraFEST assay). The sample is drawn from a study of vaccination and CD4 T cells after COVID-19.

This clonotype was sampled from a human donor who had recovered from COVID-19. The chain uses TRBV6-1 and TRBJ1-2; D unresolved. Source: CD4+ T cells from blood, cultured in vitro, taken about 7 months after SARS-CoV-2 vaccination. For the CDR3, the DNA is TGTGCCAGCAGTGAAGGCAGTATCTATGGCTACACCTTC. This sequence encodes CASSEGSIYGYTF.